Included here is one TCR beta chain sequence, with context. V lost 0 bases and J lost 0; bases outside the gene matches: 6. From germline, CDR1 is SGDLS and CDR2 YYNGEE. The CDR3 is made up of 17 amino acids. Generated by immunoSEQ multiplex PCR, the TCRdb table keeps only in-frame clones and is missing some. Of 650,000 to 950,000 clones in the sample, approximately 83% are singletons; the top ten hold around 0.0094%. This entry is derived from a study of shared T cell receptors in the human thymus. These sequences were also reported in another study, on human thymus T cells.

This chain joins TRBV9 and TRBJ2-5; 9 positions agree with TRBD2. The clonotype originates from a girl under two years old with a congenital heart defect. The sample consisted of thymocytes. The CDR3 bases are TGTGCCAGCAGCGTAGAACCGGGACTAGCTAACCAAGAGACCCAGTACTTC. It encodes CASSVEPGLANQETQYF.